The clone carrying this TCR beta chain came up many times. TCRdb processed the 5' RACE reads anew with MiXCR; each CDR3 protein has one entry. This table has about 660,000 distinct CDR3 sequences, 8.6% appearing once. The sample originates from a study of identical twins. The CDR3 runs to 14 residues. Germline V gives CDR1 DFQATT, CDR2 SNEGSKA (reference sequence). Unmatched junction bases numbered 7, after V lost 6 bases and J lost 2 bases. The same sample was also studied in work on yellow fever vaccine responses in identical twins.

The sequence came from a young woman in good health. V gene TRBV20-1 combines with J gene TRBJ2-7, with 10 bases aligning to TRBD2. The material sequenced was PBMCs. DNA of the CDR3: TGCAGTGCGAAGACTAGCGGGCGAGCCTACGAGCAGTACTTC. The encoded protein is CSAKTSGRAYEQYF.